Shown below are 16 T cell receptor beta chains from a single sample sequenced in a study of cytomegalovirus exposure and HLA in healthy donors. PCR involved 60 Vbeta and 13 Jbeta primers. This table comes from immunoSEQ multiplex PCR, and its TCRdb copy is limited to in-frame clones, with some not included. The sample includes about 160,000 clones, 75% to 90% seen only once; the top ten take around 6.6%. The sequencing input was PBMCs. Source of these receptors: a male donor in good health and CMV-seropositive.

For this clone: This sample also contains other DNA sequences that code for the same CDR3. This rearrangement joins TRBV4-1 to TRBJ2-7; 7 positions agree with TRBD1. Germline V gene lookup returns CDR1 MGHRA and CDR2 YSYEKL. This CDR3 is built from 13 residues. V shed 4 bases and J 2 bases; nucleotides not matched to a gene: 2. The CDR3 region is CASSPGGPYEQYF. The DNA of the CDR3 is TGCGCCAGCAGCCCAGGGGGTCCCTACGAGCAGTACTTC.

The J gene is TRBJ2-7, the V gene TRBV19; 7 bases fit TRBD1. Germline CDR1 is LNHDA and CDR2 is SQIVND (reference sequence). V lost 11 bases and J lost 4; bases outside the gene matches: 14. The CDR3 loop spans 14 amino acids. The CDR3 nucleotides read TGTGCCGACAAACGATGGGACAGAGTGTACGAGCAGTACTTC. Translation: CADKRWDRVYEQYF. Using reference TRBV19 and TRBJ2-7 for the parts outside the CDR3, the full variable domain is DGGITQSPKYLFRKEGQNVTLSCEQNLNHDAMYWYRQDPGQGLRLIYYSQIVNDFQKGDIAEGYSVSREKKESFPLTVTSAQKNPTAFYLCADKRWDRVYEQYFGPGTRLTVT.

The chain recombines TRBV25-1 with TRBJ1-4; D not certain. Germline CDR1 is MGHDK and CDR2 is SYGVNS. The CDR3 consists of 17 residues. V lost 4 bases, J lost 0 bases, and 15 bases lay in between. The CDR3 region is CASSARHIRATNEKLFF. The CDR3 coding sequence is TGTGCCAGCAGTGCCCGACATATCAGAGCAACTAATGAAAAACTGTTTTTT. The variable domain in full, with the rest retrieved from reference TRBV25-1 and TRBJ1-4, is EADIYQTPRYLVIGTGKKITLECSQTMGHDKMYWYQQDPGMELHLIHYSYGVNSTEKGDLSSESTVSRIRTEHFPLTLESARPSHTSQYLCASSARHIRATNEKLFFGSGTQLSVL.

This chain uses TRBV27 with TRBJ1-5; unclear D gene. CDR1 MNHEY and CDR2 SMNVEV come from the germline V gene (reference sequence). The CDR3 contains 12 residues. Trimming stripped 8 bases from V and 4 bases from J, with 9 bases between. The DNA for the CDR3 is TGTGCCAGCGGAAGGAGGAATCAGCCCCAGCATTTT. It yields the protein CASGRRNQPQHF.

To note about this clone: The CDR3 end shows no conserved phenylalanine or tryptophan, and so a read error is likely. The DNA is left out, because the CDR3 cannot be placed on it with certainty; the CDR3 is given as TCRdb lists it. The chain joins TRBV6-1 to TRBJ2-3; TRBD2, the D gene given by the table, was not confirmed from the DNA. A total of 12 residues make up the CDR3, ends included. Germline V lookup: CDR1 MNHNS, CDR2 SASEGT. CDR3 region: CASSAREVVLVL.

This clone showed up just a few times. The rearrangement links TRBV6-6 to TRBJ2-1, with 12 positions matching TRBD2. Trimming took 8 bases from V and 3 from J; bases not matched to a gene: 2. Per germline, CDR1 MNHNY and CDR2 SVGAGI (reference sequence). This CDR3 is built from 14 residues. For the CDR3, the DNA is TGTGCCAGCCCTAGCGGGAGGGGCTACAATGAGCAGTTCTTC. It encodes CASPSGRGYNEQFF.

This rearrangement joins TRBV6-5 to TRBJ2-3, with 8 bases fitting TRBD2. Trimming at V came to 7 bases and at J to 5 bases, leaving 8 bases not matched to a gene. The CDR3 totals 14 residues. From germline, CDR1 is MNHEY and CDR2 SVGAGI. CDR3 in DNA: TGTGCCAGCAAAACCGGACTAGCCGGAGATACGCAGTATTTT. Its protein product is CASKTGLAGDTQYF.

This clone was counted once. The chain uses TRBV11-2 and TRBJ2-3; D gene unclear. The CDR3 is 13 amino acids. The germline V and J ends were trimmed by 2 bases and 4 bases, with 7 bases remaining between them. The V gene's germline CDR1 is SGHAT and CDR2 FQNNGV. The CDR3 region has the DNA TGTGCCAGCAGCTTACGAAGCGCAGATACGCAGTATTTT. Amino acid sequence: CASSLRSADTQYF.

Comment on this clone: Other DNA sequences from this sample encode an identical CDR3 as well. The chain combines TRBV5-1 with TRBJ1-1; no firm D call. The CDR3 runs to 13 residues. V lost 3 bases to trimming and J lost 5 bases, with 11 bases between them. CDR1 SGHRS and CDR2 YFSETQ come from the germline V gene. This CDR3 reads CASSSSRGTEAFF. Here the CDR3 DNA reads TGCGCCAGCAGCTCCAGTCGAGGGACTGAAGCTTTCTTT.

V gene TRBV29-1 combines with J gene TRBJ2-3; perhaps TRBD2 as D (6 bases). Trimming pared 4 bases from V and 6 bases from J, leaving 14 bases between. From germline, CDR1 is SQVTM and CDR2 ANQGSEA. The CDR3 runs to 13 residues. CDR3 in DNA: TGCAGCGTTGTGGGGGGAGTTTCGGATACGCAGTATTTT. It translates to CSVVGGVSDTQYF.

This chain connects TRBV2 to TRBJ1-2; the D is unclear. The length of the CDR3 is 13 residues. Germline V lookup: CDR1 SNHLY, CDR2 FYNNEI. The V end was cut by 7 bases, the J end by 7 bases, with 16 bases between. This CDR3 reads CASTVEMGSGYTF. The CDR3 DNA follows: TGTGCCAGCACCGTCGAAATGGGGAGTGGCTACACCTTC.

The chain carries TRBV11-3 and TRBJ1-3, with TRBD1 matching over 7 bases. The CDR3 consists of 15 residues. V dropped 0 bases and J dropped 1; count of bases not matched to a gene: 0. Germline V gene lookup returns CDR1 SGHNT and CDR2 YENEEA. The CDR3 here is CASSLDRGSGNTIYF. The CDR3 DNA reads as TGTGCCAGCAGCTTAGACAGGGGGTCTGGAAACACCATATATTTT.

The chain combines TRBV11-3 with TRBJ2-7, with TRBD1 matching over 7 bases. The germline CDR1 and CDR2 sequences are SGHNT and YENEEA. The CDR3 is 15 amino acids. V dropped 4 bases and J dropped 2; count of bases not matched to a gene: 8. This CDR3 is CASSSLPDRAYEQYF. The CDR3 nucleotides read TGTGCCAGCAGCTCCTTACCTGACAGGGCCTACGAGCAGTACTTC.

CDR3 sequence reads: CASSLDRRGLSYEQYF. In DNA, the CDR3 is TGTGCCAGCAGCTTAGACCGCCGGGGTCTTTCCTACGAGCAGTACTTC. The chain combines TRBV11-3 with TRBJ2-7, with D possibly TRBD2 on 5 matching bases. Germline CDR1 is SGHNT and CDR2 is YENEEA. V shed 0 bases and J shed 1 base, with 13 bases lying between them. CDR3 length equals 16 residues.

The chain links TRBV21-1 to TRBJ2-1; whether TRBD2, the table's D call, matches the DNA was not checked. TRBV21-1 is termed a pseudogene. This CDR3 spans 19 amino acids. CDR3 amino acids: CASSTSASGRAGVDNEQFF. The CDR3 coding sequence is TGTGCCAGCAGCACGTCGGCCAGCGGGAGGGCCGGGGTCGACAATGAGCAGTTCTTC.

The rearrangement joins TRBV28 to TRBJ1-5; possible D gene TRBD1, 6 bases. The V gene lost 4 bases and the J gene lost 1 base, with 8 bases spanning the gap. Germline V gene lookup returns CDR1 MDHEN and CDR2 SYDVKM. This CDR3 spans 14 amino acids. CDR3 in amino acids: CASSWTVSNQPQHF. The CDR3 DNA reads TGTGCCAGCAGTTGGACAGTCAGCAATCAGCCCCAGCATTTT.